One sample yielded the 24 T cell receptor beta chains listed below, sequenced in a study of CD8+ T cells in alopecia areata (dated by TCRdb to about 2018). Receptor libraries were prepared by the immunoSEQ multiplex PCR assay. To provide template for TCR sequencing, every sample had RNA extracted and reverse transcribed into cDNA. TCRdb limited this immuneACCESS table to in-frame rearrangements with V and J called. A share of clones is missing; checked studies link under half to unresolved V genes, and the rest is unexplained. There are under 3,500 clones in this sample, and none of them is a singleton. The ten largest clones take up around 40% of the sample. The sequencing input was lesional skin. The source is a C3H/HeJ mouse with alopecia areata. Mice from this strain have the MHC haplotype H2-k.

There are many counts of this clone. The gene names given are mouse names. The DNA ends 4 residues before the CDR3 does, and the rest of the CDR3 is filled in from the germline J gene. This chain links TRBV12-1 with TRBJ2-3; 11 bases match TRBD1. Germline-derived CDR1 and CDR2 are SGHSN and HYEKVE. J gave up 0 bases and V 6 bases, and 10 bases lay outside the gene matches. The CDR3 totals 17 residues. The CDR3 sequence is CASGEGDRGASAETLYF. The sequenced part of the CDR3 DNA is TGTGCCAGCGGTGAAGGGGACAGGGGGGCTAGTGCAGAA.

This clone is large in the sample. Gene and germline names: mouse. The CDR3 end lies 4 residues beyond the end of the read and is filled in from the germline J gene. V and J are TRBV29 and TRBJ2-7; no reliable D call. This CDR3 region has 14 residues. Germline assignment: CDR1 MSHET and CDR2 SYDVDS. The germline V and J ends were trimmed by 0 bases and 0 bases, with 6 bases remaining between them. The CDR3 bases that were read are TGTGCTAGCAGTTTATCCAAATACTCCTAT. It yields the protein CASSLSKYSY. The entire CDR3 is CASSLSKYSYEQYF.

A word on this clone: At residue 14, the TCRdb protein departs from the DNA translation, so the protein shown here was derived from the DNA itself. A far bigger clonotype differs at one base, so this is likely a read error. Gene names are the mouse ones. The CDR3 end is not reached by the read, which stops 3 residues before it; the germline J gene fills it in. V usage is TRBV1 and J usage is TRBJ1-3, with TRBD1 identical over 9 bases. The CDR3 spans 17 residues. In germline, CDR1 is NSQYPW, CDR2 LRSPGD (reference sequence). The CDR3 loop is CPCSADGGQGSGNTLYF. Partial CDR3 DNA: TGCCCCTGCAGTGCAGATGGGGGACAGGGTTCTGGAAATACG.

This clone came up a few times. A read error may be the cause here, since a much bigger clone is one base away. Genes and germline are mouse. The read finishes 4 residues shy of the CDR3 end, and the germline J gene is used to complete it. This chain joins TRBV3 and TRBJ2-1; perhaps TRBD1 as D (6 bases). V was pared by 6 bases and J by 4 bases, with 13 bases between. CDR1 and CDR2 (germline): SNHLY, FYNGKV (reference sequence). CDR3 length: 14 amino acids. CDR3: CASSIGTRYAEQFF. CDR3 DNA, as far as it was read: TGTGCCAGCAGTATAGGGACAAGATATGCT.

This clone was seen ten or more times. The protein recorded in TCRdb does not match the translated DNA at residue 13; the protein presented here comes from translating the DNA. Mouse germline and gene names are used. With the read ending 3 residues before the CDR3 end, the germline J gene is used to fill in that end. This sequence joins TRBV29 and TRBJ1-3, with TRBD1 matching over 11 bases. CDR3 size: 16 residues. The V segment lost 6 bases and the J segment 1 base; nucleotides outside the gene matches: 5. Germline CDR1 reads MSHET; CDR2 reads SYDVDS. The CDR3 DNA, read in part, is TGTGCTAGCAGCATCCGGGACAGGGGGTCTGGAAATACG. It specifies CASSIRDRGSGNT. The full CDR3 sequence reads CASSIRDRGSGNTLYF.

In this sample, this clone is medium-sized. The genes and germline here are from mouse. The CDR3 is cut off 4 residues early in the read; its end comes from the germline J gene. The rearrangement uses TRBV1 and TRBJ1-1; no clear D. The CDR3 extends over 15 amino acids. V lost 0 bases and J lost 0, with 8 bases in between. Germline-derived CDR1 and CDR2 are NSQYPW and LRSPGD (reference sequence). The sequenced part of the CDR3 DNA is TGCACCTGCAGTGCAGATCCTTCAGCAAACACA. Protein: CTCSADPSANT. In full, the CDR3 reads CTCSADPSANTEVFF.

In this sample, this clone is large. The TCRdb protein fails to match the DNA translation at residue 13; the protein reported here was translated from the DNA. The genes are named according to mouse. The read is 3 residues too short to cover the CDR3 end, so that end is filled in from the germline J gene. The rearrangement joins TRBV5 to TRBJ1-3, with D possibly being TRBD1 (5 bases). The CDR3 runs to 16 residues. The germline gives CDR1 LGHNA, CDR2 YNLKQL (reference sequence). Between the trimmed V and J ends, which lost 1 base and 0 bases, there was a span of 10 bases. The CDR3 spells CASSQGDWISGNTLYF. Incomplete CDR3 DNA: TGTGCCAGCAGCCAAGGGGACTGGATTTCTGGAAATACG.

This clone was picked up many times. The translated DNA and TCRdb's protein are not identical at residue 10; the protein here was translated from the DNA. The genes are named according to mouse. CDR3 DNA (partial): TGTGCCTGGAGTCAGGGGGCTGGAAATACG. This translates into CAWSQGAGNT. In full, the CDR3 is CAWSQGAGNTLYF. The V gene is TRBV31, the J gene TRBJ1-3, with D perhaps matching TRBD1 (6 bases). The CDR3 end falls 3 residues outside the read, so it is completed with the germline J gene. From germline, CDR1 is GKSSPN and CDR2 SITVG. The CDR3 is 13 amino acids. V was cut by 1 base and J by 2 bases, with 6 bases left in between. Filled out from reference TRBV31 and TRBJ1-3, the complete variable domain reads AQTIHQWPVAEIKAVGSPLSLGCTIKGKSSPNLYWYWQATGGTLQQLFYSITVGQVESVVQLNLSASRPKDDQFILSTEKLLLSHSGFYLCAWSQGAGNTLYFGEGSRLIVV.

The sample holds a few counts of this clone. These gene names are mouse names. The read ends 4 residues before the CDR3 terminus; that terminus is restored from the germline J gene. The chain uses TRBV31 and TRBJ2-7; 12 bases align to TRBD2. Germline V gene data show CDR1 as GKSSPN and CDR2 as SITVG. This CDR3 has 15 residues. V shed 0 bases, J shed 3 bases, and the junction held 3 bases outside the gene matches. CDR3 sequence reads: CAWSLMGLGGYEQYF. CDR3 DNA, as far as it was read: TGTGCCTGGAGTCTAATGGGACTGGGGGGCTAT.

There are many counts of this clone. Mouse names are used for the genes. The CDR3 extends 4 residues past the end of the read, so its final part is completed from the germline J gene. The chain recombines TRBV1 with TRBJ1-2; D ambiguous. Looked up from germline, CDR1 is NSQYPW and CDR2 is LRSPGD (reference sequence). CDR3 length equals 14 residues. Trimming pared 3 bases from V and 0 bases from J, leaving 8 bases between. CDR3 DNA, as far as it was read: TGCACCTGCAGTGCTCCAGTTGCAAACTCC. Protein sequence: CTCSAPVANS. The whole CDR3 is CTCSAPVANSDYTF.

At least ten counts were recorded for this clone. Each gene name is a mouse one. The read finishes 4 residues shy of the CDR3 end, and the germline J gene is used to complete it. This rearrangement joins TRBV29 to TRBJ2-5, with TRBD2 identical over 10 bases. CDR3 length: 17 residues. CDR1 is MSHET, CDR2 SYDVDS, per germline. V lost 0 bases to trimming and J lost 2 bases; unmatched junction nucleotides: 5. The CDR3 region is CASSLSPGGAAQDTQYF. Partial CDR3 DNA: TGTGCTAGCAGTTTATCGCCTGGGGGGGCTGCCCAAGAC.

Comments on this clone: Genes and germline are mouse. The CDR3 end is not reached by the read, which stops 4 residues before it; the germline J gene fills it in. This chain uses TRBV13-3 with TRBJ1-1; a weak D match, TRBD1 (6 bases). The germline V gene encodes CDR1 NNHDY and CDR2 SYVADS. The CDR3 has 13 amino acids. Between the trimmed V and J ends, which lost 6 bases and 1 base, there was a span of 10 bases. The CDR3 spells CASTPGQNTEVFF. CDR3 DNA, as far as it was read: TGTGCCAGCACTCCGGGACAAAACACA.

There are many counts of this clone. These gene names are mouse names. The sequenced fragment ends 4 residues before the CDR3 boundary, so the rest is inferred from the germline J gene. The chain combines TRBV3 with TRBJ2-7; 14 bases agree with TRBD2. Losses at the gene ends were 4 bases for V and 1 base for J; bases not matched to a gene: 6. Germline lookup yields CDR1 SNHLY and CDR2 FYNGKV (reference sequence). This CDR3 spans 17 amino acids. The CDR3 sequence is CASSWDWGGAWSYEQYF. The sequenced part of the CDR3 DNA is TGTGCCAGCAGCTGGGACTGGGGGGGCGCGTGGTCCTAT.

Many counts were recorded for this clone. Gene names denote mouse genes. The read stops 4 residues short of the end of the CDR3; the missing end is completed from the germline J gene. The rearrangement links TRBV12-2 to TRBJ2-1, with D maybe TRBD1 (7 bases). The length of the CDR3 is 15 residues. The V end lost 6 bases, the J end lost 2 bases, and 16 bases lay between the germline ends. Germline-derived CDR1 and CDR2 are SGHLS and HYDKME. The CDR3 reads CASSHLRGDYAEQFF. The CDR3 DNA, read in part, is TGTGCCAGCAGTCATCTCAGGGGGGACTATGCT.

In its sample, this clone was seen many times. The listed genes are named as in mouse. The read terminates 4 residues ahead of where the CDR3 ends, so the germline J gene completes it. The sample holds other DNA sequences that translate to the same CDR3. J is TRBJ1-2 and V is TRBV13-1; D may be TRBD1 (6 bases). Trimming stripped 3 bases from V and 2 bases from J, with 8 bases between. Germline lookup yields CDR1 NSHNY and CDR2 SYGAGN. The CDR3 totals 13 residues. The sequenced CDR3 bases are TGTGCCAGCAGTGGTACAGGGAACTCC. Its protein product is CASSGTGNS. The whole CDR3 sequence reads CASSGTGNSDYTF.

For this clone: The listed TCRdb protein conflicts with the DNA translation at residue 15, and the protein shown is translated directly from the DNA. A far larger clone is one base from this, pointing to a likely read error. Genes and germline come from the mouse. The CDR3 extends 3 residues past the end of the read, so its final part is completed from the germline J gene. The chain employs TRBV13-3 and TRBJ1-6; TRBD1 matches 9 bases. TRBJ1-6 belongs to the ORF category, with a function that is uncertain. Trimming took 0 bases from V and 0 from J; bases not matched to a gene: 4. The CDR3 has 18 amino acids. Germline V gene data show CDR1 as NNHDY and CDR2 as SYVADS. The CDR3 here is CASSDADRGTSYNSPLYF. The part of the CDR3 DNA that was read is TGTGCCAGCAGTGATGCGGACAGGGGCACTTCCTATAATTCGCCC.

Many counts were recorded for this clone. The gene symbols are mouse symbols. The CDR3 end is not reached by the read, which stops 4 residues before it; the germline J gene fills it in. V is TRBV31 and J is TRBJ1-1, with 9 bases identical to TRBD1. CDR3 length: 14 residues. J lost 1 base, V lost 1 base, and 1 base had no gene match. From germline, CDR1 is GKSSPN and CDR2 SITVG. CDR3 residues: CAWSPGQGNTEVFF. CDR3 DNA (partial): TGTGCCTGGAGTCCGGGACAGGGAAACACA.

This clone was counted ten times or more. Gene and germline names: mouse. The CDR3 goes on 4 residues after the read ends, and that part is filled in from the germline J gene. V gene TRBV13-2 combines with J gene TRBJ2-7; 7 bases line up with TRBD2. Germline V gene sequence: CDR1 NNHNN, CDR2 SYGAGS (reference sequence). The CDR3 extends over 13 amino acids. J was trimmed by 1 base and V by 7 bases; bases with no gene match: 5. The sequenced part of the CDR3 DNA is TGTGCCAGCAGTGCTGGGGGATCCTAT. As protein: CASSAGGSY. The CDR3 in its entirety is CASSAGGSYEQYF.

The sample holds a few counts of this clone. This may come from a read error, since a much larger clone is one base off. These gene names are mouse names. The read stops 4 residues short of the end of the CDR3; the missing end is completed from the germline J gene. The J gene is TRBJ2-3, the V gene TRBV5; a weak D match, TRBD1 (6 bases). The CDR3 is made up of 13 amino acids. The V and J ends lost 7 bases and 0 bases respectively, with 8 bases between them. The germline V gene encodes CDR1 LGHNA and CDR2 YNLKQL (reference sequence). The DNA read from the CDR3 is TGTGCCAGCAAGGGGGACAGTGCAGAA. The encoded protein is CASKGDSAE. The CDR3 in its entirety is CASKGDSAETLYF.

The table lists this clone with a few counts. This likely traces to a read error, being one base from a far larger clone. Genes and germline come from the mouse. The CDR3 end falls 4 residues outside the read, so it is completed with the germline J gene. This CDR3 is also generated by other DNA sequences in the sample. The chain recombines TRBV1 with TRBJ2-5; D may be TRBD2 (6 bases). CDR1 is NSQYPW and CDR2 is LRSPGD in the germline V gene (reference sequence). CDR3 length: 16 amino acids. The CDR3 sequence is CTCSADAGLGEDTQYF. The sequenced CDR3 bases are TGCACCTGCAGTGCAGATGCGGGATTGGGGGAGGAC.

Concerning this clone: Gene names are mouse gene names. The observed sequence ends 4 residues before the CDR3 terminus, with the missing tail filled in from the germline J gene. The gene calls are TRBV13-2 and TRBJ2-5; 8 bases align to TRBD1. Unmatched junction bases numbered 12, after V lost 7 bases and J lost 2 bases. Per the germline V gene, CDR1 is NNHNN and CDR2 is SYGAGS (reference sequence). This CDR3 comprises 16 residues. The covered CDR3 bases are TGTGCCAGCAGCCAACCCAGGGGGCAGGGCCAAGAC. Its translation: CASSQPRGQGQD. The full-length CDR3 reads as CASSQPRGQGQDTQYF.

Many counts were recorded for this clone. Genes and germline come from the mouse. The read ends 4 residues early relative to the CDR3; the germline J gene fills the gap. The V gene is TRBV24, the J gene TRBJ1-4; maybe TRBD1 (5 bases). CDR1 and CDR2 (germline): KGHTA, FRNEEI. Trimming cost V 0 bases and J 4 bases, with 12 bases left between them. The CDR3 extends over 16 amino acids. CDR3 DNA (partial): TGTGCCAGCAGTCTGTATGGGGGGTGGGACAACGAA. It specifies CASSLYGGWDNE. The complete CDR3 reads CASSLYGGWDNERLFF.

As for this clone: The translated DNA and TCRdb's protein are not identical at residue 12; the protein here was translated from the DNA. Given a far larger clone just one base away, this is likely a sequencing read error. Germline and genes here are mouse. The read halts 3 residues ahead of the CDR3 end, with the missing end drawn from the germline J gene. The V and J genes are TRBV5 and TRBJ1-3; 7 nucleotides align to TRBD1. With V trimmed by 2 bases and J by 4 bases, 5 bases remained unmatched. CDR3 length: 15 amino acids. Germline CDR1 reads LGHNA; CDR2 reads YNLKQL (reference sequence). CDR3 sequence reads: CASSQYRGWGNTLYF. CDR3 bases read: TGTGCCAGCAGCCAATACAGGGGTTGGGGAAATACG.

This clone was seen ten or more times. Gene names refer to mouse genes. The read terminates 4 residues ahead of where the CDR3 ends, so the germline J gene completes it. The rearrangement joins TRBV1 to TRBJ1-1; TRBD1 matches 8 bases. This CDR3 has 13 amino acids. Trimming removed 5 bases from V and 4 bases from J; junction bases left unmatched: 3. Germline-derived CDR1 and CDR2 are NSQYPW and LRSPGD (reference sequence). This CDR3 is CTCSSGGATEVFF. The covered CDR3 bases are TGCACCTGCAGTTCAGGGGGCGCCACA.